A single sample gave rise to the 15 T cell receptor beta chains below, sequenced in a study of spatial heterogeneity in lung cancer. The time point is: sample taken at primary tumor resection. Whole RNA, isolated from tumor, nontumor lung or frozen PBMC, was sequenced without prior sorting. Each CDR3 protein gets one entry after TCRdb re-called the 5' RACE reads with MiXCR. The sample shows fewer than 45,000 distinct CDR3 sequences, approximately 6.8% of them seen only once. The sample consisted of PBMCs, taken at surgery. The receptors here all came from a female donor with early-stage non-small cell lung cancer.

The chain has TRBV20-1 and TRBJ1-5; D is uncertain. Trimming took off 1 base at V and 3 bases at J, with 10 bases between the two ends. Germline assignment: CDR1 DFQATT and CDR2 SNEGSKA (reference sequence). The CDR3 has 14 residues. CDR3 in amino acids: CSARGNPINQPQHF. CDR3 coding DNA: TGCAGTGCTAGAGGAAACCCTATCAATCAGCCCCAGCATTTT.

In DNA form, the CDR3 reads TGTGCCAGCAGCCAAGGGGCAGGGGTACCTAACTATGGCTACACCTTC. This translates into CASSQGAGVPNYGYTF. The J gene is TRBJ1-2, the V gene TRBV3-1; D might be TRBD1 (6 bases). The CDR3 is 16 residues long. CDR1 LGHDT and CDR2 YNNKEL come from the germline V gene (reference sequence). V lost 1 base to trimming and J lost 0 bases, with 12 bases between them.

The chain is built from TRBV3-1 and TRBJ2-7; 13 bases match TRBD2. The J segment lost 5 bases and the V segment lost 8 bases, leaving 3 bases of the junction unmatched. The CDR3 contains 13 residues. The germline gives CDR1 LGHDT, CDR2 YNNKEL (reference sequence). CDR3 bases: TGTGCCAGCCGGACTAGCGGGGGAAACGAGCAGTACTTC. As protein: CASRTSGGNEQYF.

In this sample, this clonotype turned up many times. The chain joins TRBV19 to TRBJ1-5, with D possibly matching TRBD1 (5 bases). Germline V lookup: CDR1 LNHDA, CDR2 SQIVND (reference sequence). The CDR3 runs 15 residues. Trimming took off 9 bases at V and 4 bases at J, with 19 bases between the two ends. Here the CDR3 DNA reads TGTGCCAGCGATACGGACAACTCTGAGAATCAGCCCCAGCATTTT. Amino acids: CASDTDNSENQPQHF.

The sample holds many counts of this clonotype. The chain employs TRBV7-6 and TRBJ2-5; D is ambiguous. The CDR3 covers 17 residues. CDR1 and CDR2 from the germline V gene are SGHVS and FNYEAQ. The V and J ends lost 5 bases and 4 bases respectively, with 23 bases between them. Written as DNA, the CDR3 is TGTGCCAGCAGCACAACACCTCGTGGATCGGAAGGAGAGACCCAGTACTTC. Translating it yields CASSTTPRGSEGETQYF.

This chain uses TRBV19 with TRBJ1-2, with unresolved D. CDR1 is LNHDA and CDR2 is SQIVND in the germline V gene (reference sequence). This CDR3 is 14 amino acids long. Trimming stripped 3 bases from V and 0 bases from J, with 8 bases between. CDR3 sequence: CASSIYPANYGYTF. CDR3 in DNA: TGTGCCAGTAGTATTTATCCAGCTAACTATGGCTACACCTTC.

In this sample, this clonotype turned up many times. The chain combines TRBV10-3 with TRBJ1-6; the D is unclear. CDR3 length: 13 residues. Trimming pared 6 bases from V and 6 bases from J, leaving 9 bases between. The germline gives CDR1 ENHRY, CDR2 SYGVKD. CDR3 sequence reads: CAIRRGSNSPLHF. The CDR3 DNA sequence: TGTGCCATCAGGCGGGGTAGTAATTCACCCCTCCACTTT.

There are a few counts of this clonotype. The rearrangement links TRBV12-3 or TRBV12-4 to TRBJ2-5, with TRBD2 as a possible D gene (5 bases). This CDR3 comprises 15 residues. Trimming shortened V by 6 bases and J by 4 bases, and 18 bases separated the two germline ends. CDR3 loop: CASSSNRAGGETQYF. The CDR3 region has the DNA TGTGCCAGCAGCTCCAATAGGGCAGGAGGAGAGACCCAGTACTTC.

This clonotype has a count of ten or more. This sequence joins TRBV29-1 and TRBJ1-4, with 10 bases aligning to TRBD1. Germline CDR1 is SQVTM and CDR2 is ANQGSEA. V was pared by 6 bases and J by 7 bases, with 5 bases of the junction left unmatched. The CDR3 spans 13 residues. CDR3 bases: TGCAGCGTCGACAGGGGGCGAGGTGAAAAACTGTTTTTT. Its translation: CSVDRGRGEKLFF.

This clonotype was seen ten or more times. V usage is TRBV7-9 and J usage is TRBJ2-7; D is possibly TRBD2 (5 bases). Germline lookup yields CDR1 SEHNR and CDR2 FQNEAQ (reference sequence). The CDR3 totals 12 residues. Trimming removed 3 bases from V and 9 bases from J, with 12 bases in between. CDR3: CASSLDLLWQYF. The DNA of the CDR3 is TGTGCCAGCAGCTTGGACTTATTGTGGCAGTACTTC. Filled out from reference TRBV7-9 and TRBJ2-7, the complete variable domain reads DTGVSQNPRHKITKRGQNVTFRCDPISEHNRLYWYRQTLGQGPEFLTYFQNEAQLEKSRLLSDRFSAERPKGSFSTLEIQRTEQGDSAMYLCASSLDLLWQYFGPGTRLTVT.

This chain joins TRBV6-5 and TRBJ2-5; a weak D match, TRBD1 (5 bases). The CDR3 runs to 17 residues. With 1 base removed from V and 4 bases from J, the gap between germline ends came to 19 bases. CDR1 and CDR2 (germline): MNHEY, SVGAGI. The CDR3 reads CASSYLPPSQGRETQYF. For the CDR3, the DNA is TGTGCCAGCAGTTACTTACCTCCGAGTCAGGGTAGAGAGACCCAGTACTTC.

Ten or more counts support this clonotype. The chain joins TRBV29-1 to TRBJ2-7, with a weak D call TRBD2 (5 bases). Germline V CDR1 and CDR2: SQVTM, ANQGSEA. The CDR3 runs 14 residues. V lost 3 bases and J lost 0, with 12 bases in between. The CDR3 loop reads CSVEDSPSSYEQYF. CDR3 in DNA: TGCAGCGTTGAGGACTCCCCGAGCTCCTACGAGCAGTACTTC.

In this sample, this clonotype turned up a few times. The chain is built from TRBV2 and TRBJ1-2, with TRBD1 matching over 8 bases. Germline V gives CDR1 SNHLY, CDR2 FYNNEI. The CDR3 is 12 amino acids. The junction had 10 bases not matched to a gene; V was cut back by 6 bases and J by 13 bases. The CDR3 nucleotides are TGTGCCAGCAGAGAGGACAGGGCCATCCGCACCTTC. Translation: CASREDRAIRTF.

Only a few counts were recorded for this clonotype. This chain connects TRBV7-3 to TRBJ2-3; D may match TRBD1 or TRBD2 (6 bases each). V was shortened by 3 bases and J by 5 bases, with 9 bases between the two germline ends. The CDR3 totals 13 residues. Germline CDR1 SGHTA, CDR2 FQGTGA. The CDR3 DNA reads TGTGCCAGCAGCTTGGAGGGGGAAGATACGCAGTATTTT. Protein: CASSLEGEDTQYF.

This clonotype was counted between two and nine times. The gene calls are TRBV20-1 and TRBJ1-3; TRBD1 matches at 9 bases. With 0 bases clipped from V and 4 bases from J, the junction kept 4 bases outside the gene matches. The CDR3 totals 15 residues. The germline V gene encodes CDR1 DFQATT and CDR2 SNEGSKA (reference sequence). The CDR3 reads CSARDGTGTGNTIYF. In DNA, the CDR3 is TGCAGTGCTAGAGATGGGACAGGGACGGGAAACACCATATATTTT.